The 22 T cell receptor beta chains below were found in one sample sequenced in a study of OX40 agonist ivuxolimab in advanced cancers. Assay: immunoSEQ multiplex PCR; the TCRdb copy retains only in-frame clones and omits some. The data hold roughly 95,000 clones, with 65% to 90% observed a single time. Material: CD4+ or CD8+ T cells sorted from blood, obtained in a trial of the OX40 agonist ivuxolimab. These receptors originate from an adult with an advanced solid tumor such as melanoma, head and neck, liver or kidney cancer.

This chain joins TRBV30 and TRBJ1-3; 8 positions agree with TRBD1. Germline V CDR1 and CDR2: GTSNPN, SVGIG (reference sequence). CDR3 length: 14 amino acids. Trimming took 4 bases from V and 1 from J; bases not matched to a gene: 3. In DNA form, the CDR3 reads TGTGCCTGGACAACAGGGGGATCTGGAAACACCATATATTTT. Its translation: CAWTTGGSGNTIYF.

The V call is TRBV11-3, the J call TRBJ2-3; 11 positions match TRBD2. The J segment lost 1 base and the V segment lost 6 bases, leaving 12 bases of the junction unmatched. CDR1 is SGHNT, CDR2 YENEEA, per germline. The CDR3 consists of 18 residues. The CDR3 is CASSPGTSGAGGTDTQYF. CDR3 DNA: TGTGCCAGCAGTCCCGGGACTAGCGGAGCTGGGGGCACAGATACGCAGTATTTT. The variable domain in full, completed from reference TRBV11-3 and TRBJ2-3, reads EAGVVQSPRYKIIEKKQPVAFWCNPISGHNTLYWYLQNLGQGPELLIRYENEEAVDDSQLPKDRFSAERLKGVDSTLKIQPAELGDSAVYLCASSPGTSGAGGTDTQYFGPGTRLTVL.

This chain connects TRBV6-6 to TRBJ1-5; no reliable D call. Trimming removed 0 bases from V and 3 bases from J, with 3 bases in between. Germline V lookup: CDR1 MNHNY, CDR2 SVGAGI (reference sequence). This CDR3 has 13 amino acids. The CDR3: CASSYSSNQPQHF. As DNA, the CDR3 is TGTGCCAGCAGTTACTCGTCCAATCAGCCCCAGCATTTT.

The chain carries TRBV19 and TRBJ2-7; 13 bases match TRBD2. Germline V gene lookup returns CDR1 LNHDA and CDR2 SQIVND (reference sequence). Unmatched junction bases numbered 5, after V lost 5 bases and J lost 4 bases. This CDR3 contains 15 residues. This CDR3 reads CASSGLAGVSYEQYF. The CDR3, as DNA: TGTGCCAGTAGTGGACTAGCGGGAGTCAGTTACGAGCAGTACTTC.

The chain has TRBV12-2 and TRBJ2-7. TRBV12-2 is deemed a pseudogene. CDR3 length equals 21 residues. CDR3 protein: CASRLAGTDGLCAMCSYEQYF. Here the CDR3 DNA reads TGTGCAAGTCGCTTAGCCGGGACGGATGGGCTCTGTGCTATGTGTTCCTACGAGCAGTACTTC.

The chain is built from TRBV2 and TRBJ2-1, with D perhaps assigned TRBD1 or TRBD2 (5 bases each). Germline assignment: CDR1 SNHLY and CDR2 FYNNEI. Trimming removed 4 bases from V and 7 bases from J, with 11 bases in between. CDR3 length: 13 amino acids. CDR3 nucleotides: TGTGCCAGCAGTGGAGGGCAGGGTAATGAGCAGTTCTTC. It is translated as CASSGGQGNEQFF.

This clone was seen once. The sample has other DNA sequences that encode this CDR3 too. The rearrangement uses TRBV5-1 and TRBJ2-5; no definite D call. Germline CDR1 SGHRS, CDR2 YFSETQ. The CDR3 totals 12 residues. V dropped 1 base and J dropped 2 bases, with 3 bases sitting between them. The CDR3 here is CASSLFQETQYF. The DNA for the CDR3 is TGCGCCAGCAGCTTGTTTCAAGAGACCCAGTACTTC. The whole variable domain, filled in from reference TRBV5-1 and TRBJ2-5, reads KAGVTQTPRYLIKTRGQQVTLSCSPISGHRSVSWYQQTPGQGLQFLFEYFSETQRNKGNFPGRFSGRQFSNSRSEMNVSTLELGDSALYLCASSLFQETQYFGPGTRLLVL.

The V and J genes are TRBV6-6 and TRBJ2-5; D unclear. CDR1 and CDR2 from the germline V gene are MNHNY and SVGAGI (reference sequence). Trimming took 5 bases from V and 4 from J, leaving 17 bases between them. The CDR3 sequence is 15 residues long. The CDR3 protein is CASSTSLGLGETQYF. CDR3 in DNA: TGTGCCAGCAGTACGTCTTTAGGTCTAGGAGAGACCCAGTACTTC.

This clone was recorded only once. The J gene is TRBJ2-6, the V gene TRBV30; D unclear. Per germline, CDR1 GTSNPN and CDR2 SVGIG (reference sequence). This CDR3 has 13 amino acids. Trimming stripped 4 bases from V and 4 bases from J, with 8 bases between. The CDR3 is CAWTVQGANVLTF. CDR3 DNA sequence: TGTGCCTGGACGGTCCAGGGGGCCAACGTCCTGACTTTC.

The chain joins TRBV19 to TRBJ1-4; D ambiguous. Germline assignment: CDR1 LNHDA and CDR2 SQIVND (reference sequence). Trimming stripped 7 bases from V and 0 bases from J, with 9 bases between. The CDR3 consists of 14 residues. The CDR3 reads CASTHSATNEKLFF. The DNA for the CDR3 is TGTGCCAGTACCCACAGTGCAACTAATGAAAAACTGTTTTTT. Looking up the rest from reference TRBV19 and TRBJ1-4 gives the full variable domain: DGGITQSPKYLFRKEGQNVTLSCEQNLNHDAMYWYRQDPGQGLRLIYYSQIVNDFQKGDIAEGYSVSREKKESFPLTVTSAQKNPTAFYLCASTHSATNEKLFFGSGTQLSVL.

This clone showed up just once. V is TRBV28 and J is TRBJ1-2; D call uncertain. CDR1 MDHEN and CDR2 SYDVKM come from the germline V gene. The CDR3 sequence is 12 residues long. V was clipped by 3 bases and J by 8 bases, with 10 bases between them. CDR3 in DNA: TGTGCCAGCAGTTTTCGGGGTTACGGCTACACCTTC. The encoded protein is CASSFRGYGYTF.

This clone was seen only once. This CDR3 reads CASSEASGLPYNEQFF. CDR3 DNA sequence: TGTGCCAGCAGTGAAGCGTCAGGACTACCGTACAATGAGCAGTTCTTC. This chain uses TRBV6-1 with TRBJ2-1; perhaps TRBD2 as D (6 bases). This CDR3 has 16 amino acids. V was trimmed by 0 bases and J by 4 bases, leaving 13 bases between them. The germline V gene has CDR1 MNHNS and CDR2 SASEGT.

This chain connects TRBV18 to TRBJ2-1, with D tentatively TRBD1 or TRBD2 (5 bases each). Germline V gene data show CDR1 as KGHSH and CDR2 as LQKENI. With 2 bases removed from V and 5 bases from J, the gap between germline ends came to 19 bases. The CDR3 is made up of 17 amino acids. The chain's CDR3 is CASSPSSRVPSNNEQFF. CDR3 nucleotides: TGTGCCAGCTCACCATCTAGCAGGGTACCCTCGAACAATGAGCAGTTCTTC.

This sequence joins TRBV6-5 and TRBJ2-2; possible D gene TRBD2, 6 bases. The CDR3 extends over 15 amino acids. Germline V gene lookup returns CDR1 MNHEY and CDR2 SVGAGI. V lost 4 bases to trimming and J lost 4 bases, with 13 bases between them. The CDR3 loop is CASSFGTPGTGELFF. CDR3 nucleotides: TGTGCCAGCAGTTTCGGGACTCCGGGCACCGGGGAGCTGTTTTTT.

The V call is TRBV5-1, the J call TRBJ2-7; 7 bases agree with TRBD2. Trimming took 8 bases from V and 0 from J; bases not matched to a gene: 8. Germline CDR1 and CDR2: SGHRS and YFSETQ. There are 14 residues in the CDR3. The CDR3 nucleotides are TGCGCCAGTAAGACTAGCTGGAGCTCCTACGAGCAGTACTTC. Protein sequence: CASKTSWSSYEQYF.

This clone was observed a few times. The chain uses TRBV2 and TRBJ1-2; D uncertain. V was shortened by 4 bases and J by 8 bases, with 11 bases between the two germline ends. This CDR3 is 12 amino acids long. CDR1 is SNHLY, CDR2 FYNNEI, per germline. DNA for the CDR3: TGTGCCAGCAGTGCAGCGGGTGGCGGCTACACCTTC. Amino acid sequence: CASSAAGGGYTF.

The rearrangement joins TRBV10-1 to TRBJ1-1; TRBD1 aligns across 8 bases. There are 13 residues in the CDR3. In germline, CDR1 is WNHNN, CDR2 SYGVQD (reference sequence). J was trimmed by 5 bases and V by 5 bases; bases with no gene match: 4. Here the CDR3 reads CASSFDRGTEAFF. The CDR3 DNA follows: TGCGCCAGCAGTTTCGACAGGGGAACTGAAGCTTTCTTT.

V is TRBV18 and J is TRBJ2-5, with 7 bases matching TRBD1. Germline-derived CDR1 and CDR2 are KGHSH and LQKENI. CDR3 size: 16 residues. V lost 6 bases, J lost 0 bases, and 10 bases stayed unmatched. CDR3 DNA: TGTGCCAGCTCGGGCACAGGGGATGGGTACCAAGAGACCCAGTACTTC. Protein: CASSGTGDGYQETQYF. The variable domain in full, with the rest retrieved from reference TRBV18 and TRBJ2-5, is NAGVMQNPRHLVRRRGQEARLRCSPMKGHSHVYWYRQLPEEGLKFMVYLQKENIIDESGMPKERFSAEFPKEGPSILRIQQVVRGDSAAYFCASSGTGDGYQETQYFGPGTRLLVL.

This clone was detected only once. The rearrangement uses TRBV2 and TRBJ1-2, with 10 positions matching TRBD1. V gave up 7 bases and J gave up 8 bases; unmatched junction bases: 7. The CDR3 contains 13 residues. Germline-derived CDR1 and CDR2 are SNHLY and FYNNEI. Here the CDR3 reads CASNRDRGYGYTF. The CDR3, as DNA: TGTGCCAGCAACCGGGACAGGGGTTACGGCTACACCTTC. The complete variable domain, with remaining parts taken from reference TRBV2 and TRBJ1-2, reads EPEVTQTPSHQVTQMGQEVILRCVPISNHLYFYWYRQILGQKVEFLVSFYNNEISEKSEIFDDQFSVERPDGSNFTLKIRSTKLEDSAMYFCASNRDRGYGYTFGSGTRLTVV.

The chain carries TRBV12-5 and TRBJ2-2; 10 nucleotides agree with TRBD2. V was clipped by 4 bases and J by 4 bases; unmatched bases: 6. Per the germline V gene, CDR1 is LGHNT and CDR2 is FRNRAP. CDR3 length: 16 residues. CDR3 in DNA: TGTGCTAGTGGTTCAAGGACTAGCGGCCGCACCGGGGAGCTGTTTTTT. This translates into CASGSRTSGRTGELFF.

V is TRBV4-1 and J is TRBJ2-7; 13 bases fit TRBD2. Germline assignment: CDR1 MGHRA and CDR2 YSYEKL. Germline trimming cut 3 bases from V and 6 bases from J; bases unmatched to any gene: 5. The CDR3 runs 15 residues. As DNA, the CDR3 is TGCGCCAGCAGCCAGGGGACTAGCGGGGCTACCGAGCAGTACTTC. As protein: CASSQGTSGATEQYF.

This clone showed up just a few times. This chain uses TRBV19 with TRBJ1-5, with TRBD1 as a possible D gene (5 bases). The CDR3 consists of 11 residues. CDR1 is LNHDA, CDR2 SQIVND, per germline (reference sequence). The V end lost 3 bases, the J end lost 10 bases, and 7 bases lay between the germline ends. In DNA form, the CDR3 reads TGTGCCAGTAGTATGCAGGGTCCCCAGCATTTT. Protein sequence: CASSMQGPQHF.